These 29 T cell receptor beta chains came from one sample sequenced in a study of radiotherapy plus CTLA-4 blockade in lung cancer. Libraries were prepared by immunoSEQ multiplex PCR; TCRdb keeps only in-frame clonotypes and omits some of them. The data show 83,000 or so clones, around 83% seen once. Material: peripheral blood, obtained from a patient treated with radiotherapy plus ipilimumab. Receptor source: a human donor with non-small cell lung cancer who had stable disease on radiotherapy plus ipilimumab.

The genes are TRBV30 and TRBJ1-2, with 9 bases fitting TRBD1. Unmatched junction bases numbered 8, after V lost 7 bases and J lost 2 bases. The CDR3 is 14 residues long. CDR1 GTSNPN and CDR2 SVGIG come from the germline V gene (reference sequence). The CDR3 bases are TGTGCCTACCTAGACGGACAGGGGAACTATGGCTACACCTTC. Residues: CAYLDGQGNYGYTF.

This chain joins TRBV27 and TRBJ1-6; D unclear. Between the trimmed V and J ends, which lost 1 base and 2 bases, there was a span of 6 bases. Germline V gene sequence: CDR1 MNHEY, CDR2 SMNVEV (reference sequence). There are 15 residues in the CDR3. CDR3: CASSLLRTYNSPLHF. CDR3 nucleotide sequence: TGTGCCAGCAGTTTATTACGGACCTATAATTCACCCCTCCACTTT.

V and J are TRBV19 and TRBJ2-2, with D possibly TRBD1 on 6 matching bases. This CDR3 has 16 amino acids. Germline values: CDR1 LNHDA, CDR2 SQIVND (reference sequence). V lost 5 bases and J 3 bases, leaving 16 bases between the germline ends. Here the CDR3 reads CASSPRGMLDTGELFF. CDR3 DNA sequence: TGTGCCAGTAGTCCCAGGGGCATGTTGGACACCGGGGAGCTGTTTTTT. Using reference TRBV19 and TRBJ2-2 for the parts outside the CDR3, the full variable domain is DGGITQSPKYLFRKEGQNVTLSCEQNLNHDAMYWYRQDPGQGLRLIYYSQIVNDFQKGDIAEGYSVSREKKESFPLTVTSAQKNPTAFYLCASSPRGMLDTGELFFGEGSRLTVL.

The chain couples TRBV5-1 to TRBJ1-6, with D possibly TRBD1 on 6 matching bases. This CDR3 region has 14 residues. Trimming left V 4 bases short and J 7 bases short, with 12 bases between. Germline CDR1 and CDR2: SGHRS and YFSETQ. CDR3 amino acids: CASSRGQSNSPLHF. The CDR3 nucleotides read TGCGCCAGCAGCCGCGGACAGTCCAATTCACCCCTCCACTTT.

This clone came up a few times. CDR3 DNA sequence: TGCGCCAGCAGCCAAGAGCCTACGAAGGGACAGGGAAATGAAAAACTGTTTTTT. Protein product: CASSQEPTKGQGNEKLFF. The genes are TRBV4-1 and TRBJ1-4; 9 nucleotides agree with TRBD1. The CDR3 is 18 residues long. Germline values: CDR1 MGHRA, CDR2 YSYEKL. J was trimmed by 5 bases and V by 0 bases; bases with no gene match: 10.

V usage is TRBV2 and J usage is TRBJ1-4, with 7 nucleotides matching TRBD1. Germline CDR1 SNHLY, CDR2 FYNNEI. The CDR3 covers 14 residues. J was trimmed by 3 bases and V by 6 bases; bases with no gene match: 4. For the CDR3, the DNA is TGTGCCAGCAGGGAGGGGGCGTCTAATGAAAAACTGTTTTTT. Encoded protein: CASREGASNEKLFF. The whole variable domain, filled in from reference TRBV2 and TRBJ1-4, reads EPEVTQTPSHQVTQMGQEVILRCVPISNHLYFYWYRQILGQKVEFLVSFYNNEISEKSEIFDDQFSVERPDGSNFTLKIRSTKLEDSAMYFCASREGASNEKLFFGSGTQLSVL.

The chain links TRBV7-6 to TRBJ2-1; 9 nucleotides line up with TRBD1. Trimming cost V 7 bases and J 0 bases; bases outside gene matches: 13. There are 18 residues in the CDR3. The germline gives CDR1 SGHVS, CDR2 FNYEAQ. CDR3 in amino acids: CASTLGTGLSISYNEQFF. In DNA, the CDR3 is TGTGCCAGCACCTTGGGGACAGGGCTTTCAATCTCCTACAATGAGCAGTTCTTC.

This clone was picked up a small number of times. The genes are TRBV2 and TRBJ2-7; D unclear. Germline lookup yields CDR1 SNHLY and CDR2 FYNNEI. Trimming shortened V by 6 bases and J by 2 bases, and 11 bases separated the two germline ends. This CDR3 region has 13 residues. The CDR3 nucleotides read TGTGCCAGCAGACCCGGGCTCGCCTACGAGCAGTACTTC. It yields the protein CASRPGLAYEQYF. Together with reference TRBV2 and TRBJ2-7, the CDR3 gives the full variable domain: EPEVTQTPSHQVTQMGQEVILRCVPISNHLYFYWYRQILGQKVEFLVSFYNNEISEKSEIFDDQFSVERPDGSNFTLKIRSTKLEDSAMYFCASRPGLAYEQYFGPGTRLTVT.

The chain has TRBV29-1 and TRBJ1-2; the D is unclear. CDR3 size: 12 residues. Trimming shortened V by 7 bases and J by 7 bases, and 16 bases separated the two germline ends. Looked up from germline, CDR1 is SQVTM and CDR2 is ANQGSEA. This CDR3 is CSAARQVGGYTF. DNA of the CDR3: TGCAGCGCGGCACGGCAAGTCGGTGGCTACACCTTC. The full variable domain, rest sourced from reference TRBV29-1 and TRBJ1-2, is SAVISQKPSRDICQRGTSLTIQCQVDSQVTMMFWYRQQPGQSLTLIATANQGSEATYESGFVIDKFPISRPNLTFSTLTVSNMSPEDSSIYLCSAARQVGGYTFGSGTRLTVV.

This clone was observed a few times. The chain has TRBV30 and TRBJ1-4; D possibly corresponds to TRBD1 (5 bases). The CDR3 totals 14 residues. Per germline, CDR1 GTSNPN and CDR2 SVGIG (reference sequence). Trimming took 5 bases from V and 8 from J, leaving 18 bases between them. In DNA, the CDR3 is TGTGCCTGGCGCAACCCCGGGACTCAGGAAAAACTGTTTTTT. This gives the protein CAWRNPGTQEKLFF.

The rearrangement links TRBV28 to TRBJ2-7, with a tentative D call TRBD2 (6 bases). Trimming cost V 6 bases and J 7 bases, with 16 bases left between them. CDR1 MDHEN and CDR2 SYDVKM come from the germline V gene. The CDR3 has 13 amino acids. CDR3 sequence (DNA): TGTGCCAGCAGGGGTTGGGGGGAGAGTGAGCAGTACTTC. This gives the protein CASRGWGESEQYF.

The chain carries TRBV6-5 and TRBJ1-6, with unresolved D. The CDR3 runs 15 residues. The V gene lost 0 bases and the J gene lost 7 bases, with 10 bases spanning the gap. Germline loops: CDR1 MNHEY, CDR2 SVGAGI. This CDR3 is CASSYSNSGNSPLHF. The CDR3 coding sequence is TGTGCCAGCAGTTACTCGAATTCGGGAAATTCACCCCTCCACTTT.

The rearrangement joins TRBV9 to TRBJ1-1, with D possibly matching TRBD1 (5 bases). This CDR3 comprises 14 residues. Trimming removed 1 base from V and 1 base from J, with 8 bases in between. CDR1 is SGDLS and CDR2 is YYNGEE in the germline V gene. In DNA, the CDR3 is TGTGCCAGCAGCGTAACAGGAAAGAACACTGAAGCTTTCTTT. It encodes CASSVTGKNTEAFF. Supplemented by reference TRBV9 and TRBJ1-1, the full variable domain reads DSGVTQTPKHLITATGQRVTLRCSPRSGDLSVYWYQQSLDQGLQFLIQYYNGEERAKGNILERFSAQQFPDLHSELNLSSLELGDSALYFCASSVTGKNTEAFFGQGTRLTVV.

This rearrangement joins TRBV18 to TRBJ1-1; 9 bases align to TRBD1. V was clipped by 3 bases and J by 8 bases; unmatched bases: 4. The CDR3 is 13 residues long. CDR1 is KGHSH and CDR2 is LQKENI in the germline V gene. CDR3 coding DNA: TGTGCCAGCTCACCTGGACAGGGGCTCGAAGCTTTCTTT. It translates to CASSPGQGLEAFF.

The chain has TRBV5-6 and TRBJ1-1; D is uncertain. The length of the CDR3 is 17 residues. The V end lost 2 bases, the J end lost 1 base, and 18 bases lay between the germline ends. Germline CDR1 is SGHDT and CDR2 is YYEEEE. The CDR3 nucleotides are TGTGCCAGCAGCTTAATGGTGGGGAACGGGCGGAACACTGAAGCTTTCTTT. Residues: CASSLMVGNGRNTEAFF. Supplemented by reference TRBV5-6 and TRBJ1-1, the full variable domain reads DAGVTQSPTHLIKTRGQQVTLRCSPKSGHDTVSWYQQALGQGPQFIFQYYEEEERQRGNFPDRFSGHQFPNYSSELNVNALLLGDSALYLCASSLMVGNGRNTEAFFGQGTRLTVV.

The chain employs TRBV27 and TRBJ1-5; no reliable D call. The germline CDR1 and CDR2 sequences are MNHEY and SMNVEV (reference sequence). The germline V and J ends were trimmed by 2 bases and 3 bases, with 8 bases remaining between them. The CDR3 runs to 14 residues. Here the CDR3 reads CASSLRGINQPQHF. CDR3 sequence (DNA): TGTGCCAGCAGTTTACGAGGGATCAATCAGCCCCAGCATTTT.

The chain uses TRBV6-1 and TRBJ2-5, with D maybe TRBD1 (6 bases). Trimming shortened V by 8 bases and J by 7 bases, and 20 bases separated the two germline ends. CDR1 MNHNS and CDR2 SASEGT come from the germline V gene. The length of the CDR3 is 14 residues. Here the CDR3 reads CASPAGQQLGTQYF. Written as DNA, the CDR3 is TGTGCCAGCCCCGCCGGACAGCAATTGGGGACCCAGTACTTC.

Of note for this clone: The same CDR3 also results from other DNA sequences found in this sample. This sequence joins TRBV27 and TRBJ2-3; 8 positions agree with TRBD2. With V trimmed by 2 bases and J by 0 bases, 7 bases remained unmatched. Per germline, CDR1 MNHEY and CDR2 SMNVEV (reference sequence). The CDR3 is 17 amino acids. The CDR3: CASSLRGAGGSTDTQYF. CDR3 coding DNA: TGTGCCAGCAGTTTAAGGGGTGCGGGGGGAAGCACAGATACGCAGTATTTT.

This clone was observed once. The chain recombines TRBV28 with TRBJ2-5; D is possibly TRBD1 (6 bases). Per the germline V gene, CDR1 is MDHEN and CDR2 is SYDVKM. The V gene lost 6 bases and the J gene lost 2 bases, with 10 bases spanning the gap. The CDR3 sequence is 13 residues long. CDR3 sequence reads: CASRVDSQETQYF. The CDR3 nucleotides are TGTGCCAGCAGGGTGGACAGTCAAGAGACCCAGTACTTC.

The rearrangement uses TRBV9 and TRBJ2-3; 12 nucleotides line up with TRBD1. CDR3 size: 17 residues. Germline assignment: CDR1 SGDLS and CDR2 YYNGEE. With V trimmed by 0 bases and J by 2 bases, 4 bases remained unmatched. In DNA, the CDR3 is TGTGCCAGCAGCGTAGCTGTGGGACAGGGGGCCACAGATACGCAGTATTTT. The encoded protein is CASSVAVGQGATDTQYF. The variable domain in full, completed from reference TRBV9 and TRBJ2-3, reads DSGVTQTPKHLITATGQRVTLRCSPRSGDLSVYWYQQSLDQGLQFLIQYYNGEERAKGNILERFSAQQFPDLHSELNLSSLELGDSALYFCASSVAVGQGATDTQYFGPGTRLTVL.

The rearrangement uses TRBV18 and TRBJ2-5; tentative D call: TRBD2 (5 bases). V lost 4 bases to trimming and J lost 5 bases, with 11 bases between them. CDR1 KGHSH and CDR2 LQKENI come from the germline V gene. The CDR3 loop spans 13 amino acids. This chain's CDR3 is CASSLGLGETQYF. The CDR3 bases are TGTGCCAGCTCACTAGGACTCGGGGAGACCCAGTACTTC.

V gene TRBV11-3 combines with J gene TRBJ1-3; D not resolved. This CDR3 region has 15 residues. The germline V and J ends were trimmed by 2 bases and 8 bases, with 16 bases remaining between them. Germline lookup yields CDR1 SGHNT and CDR2 YENEEA. The CDR3 nucleotides are TGTGCCAGCAGCTTAAGGACCACTTTAGGATACACCATATATTTT. Its translation is CASSLRTTLGYTIYF.

The CDR3: CASSGTSGREETQYF. CDR3 bases: TGTGCCAGCAGCGGGACTAGCGGGAGGGAGGAGACCCAGTACTTC. This chain joins TRBV5-4 and TRBJ2-5; TRBD2 aligns across 16 bases. Germline trimming cut 4 bases from V and 5 bases from J; bases unmatched to any gene: 2. The CDR3 is 15 amino acids. Germline V gene lookup returns CDR1 SGHNT and CDR2 YYREEE (reference sequence).

This clone was seen only once. This chain links TRBV6-5 with TRBJ1-5; D call uncertain. CDR3 length equals 14 residues. Looked up from germline, CDR1 is MNHEY and CDR2 is SVGAGI. V was pared by 6 bases and J by 7 bases, with 16 bases between. The CDR3 DNA follows: TGTGCCAGCAGCCCCGGGTCGGGGATCCAGCCCCAGCATTTT. Its translation: CASSPGSGIQPQHF.

The chain couples TRBV5-1 to TRBJ1-1; 9 bases line up with TRBD1. The CDR3 totals 17 residues. After removal of 2 bases from V and 1 base from J, the junction contained 9 bases not matched to a gene. CDR1 is SGHRS, CDR2 YFSETQ, per germline. The CDR3 DNA reads TGCGCCAGCAGCTTCACAGGACAGGGGCCCTGGAACACTGAAGCTTTCTTT. Its protein is CASSFTGQGPWNTEAFF.

As for this clone: Distinct nucleotide sequences in the sample also encode this CDR3. The rearrangement uses TRBV7-9 and TRBJ2-1, with D hard to call. V lost 0 bases and J 0 bases, leaving 6 bases between the germline ends. Per germline, CDR1 SEHNR and CDR2 FQNEAQ (reference sequence). There are 15 residues in the CDR3. The CDR3 DNA reads as TGTGCCAGCAGCTTAGCGGGAAGCTCCTACAATGAGCAGTTCTTC. As protein: CASSLAGSSYNEQFF.

V and J are TRBV6-5 and TRBJ1-5, with D tentatively TRBD1 (5 bases). V lost 6 bases to trimming and J lost 1 base, with 7 bases between them. Germline CDR1 reads MNHEY; CDR2 reads SVGAGI. This CDR3 is 13 amino acids long. The CDR3 bases are TGTGCCAGCAGAGGGGTAAGCAATCAGCCCCAGCATTTT. The encoded protein is CASRGVSNQPQHF.

The V gene is TRBV30, the J gene TRBJ2-1; TRBD1 matches 10 bases. CDR1 GTSNPN and CDR2 SVGIG come from the germline V gene (reference sequence). CDR3 length equals 16 residues. J gave up 5 bases and V 2 bases, and 9 bases lay outside the gene matches. The CDR3: CAWSSWTGGVNNEQFF. CDR3 DNA: TGTGCCTGGAGTTCTTGGACAGGGGGAGTTAACAATGAGCAGTTCTTC. The complete variable domain, with remaining parts taken from reference TRBV30 and TRBJ2-1, reads SQTIHQWPATLVQPVGSPLSLECTVEGTSNPNLYWYRQAAGRGLQLLFYSVGIGQISSEVPQNLSASRPQDRQFILSSKKLLLSDSGFYLCAWSSWTGGVNNEQFFGPGTRLTVL.

The chain links TRBV28 to TRBJ1-2; D remains unclear. Germline-derived CDR1 and CDR2 are MDHEN and SYDVKM. V shed 5 bases and J shed 2 bases, with 12 bases lying between them. The CDR3 contains 14 residues. The CDR3 DNA reads as TGTGCCAGCAGTCCACAGACGGGGAACTATGGCTACACCTTC. It yields the protein CASSPQTGNYGYTF.